This T cell receptor beta chain was identified during a study of Tregs in tolerant kidney transplant recipients. The germline gives CDR1 LGHNA, CDR2 YSLEER. Between the trimmed V and J ends, which lost 2 bases and 9 bases, there was a span of 11 bases. The CDR3 is 13 amino acids. General study results and limits: Antigen-driven expansion was suggested because donor-specific Tregs expanded more than all Tregs in tolerant patients. No direct test of biological reproducibility was done here.

Sequenced by immunoSEQ multiplex PCR; TCRdb stores in-frame clones only, minus some. The sample has 69,000 or so clones, 85% to 90% seen once; the top ten hold roughly 0.4%. This clone was counted once. Antigen specificity is unknown. This chain uses TRBV4-3 with TRBJ1-5, with D perhaps TRBD1 (6 bases). This TCR was sampled from a human donor who received a combined kidney and bone marrow transplant. Material: CD4+ T cells from blood, obtained before the transplant. The CDR3 spells CASSQHRERPQHF. The CDR3 DNA is TGCGCCAGCAGCCAACACAGGGAACGGCCCCAGCATTTT.